This passage covers 10 T cell receptor beta chains from one sample sequenced in a study of regulatory T cells in long-lasting Graves disease. CDR3-region Arm-PCR and iRepertoire HTBI primers produced the TCR beta libraries. TCRdb reprocessed the multiplex PCR reads via MiXCR and lists one record per CDR3 protein. This sample has about 560,000 distinct CDR3 sequences, with 15% to 20% found just once. Documented time point: newly diagnosed GD, antithyroid drugs for less than 3 months. TCR sequences were obtained from RNA taken from PBMCs. These data were likewise used in another study, on T cells in Graves' hyperthyroidism and ophthalmopathy.

Sequenced here: peripheral blood mononuclear cells (PBMCs), sampled at new diagnosis, from a patient treated with antithyroid drugs. These receptors originate from a man aged 18 to 29 with Graves disease.

This clonotype turned up a few times. J is TRBJ1-5 and V is TRBV2; D uncertain. This CDR3 region has 15 residues. V was shortened by 7 bases and J by 4 bases, with 17 bases between the two germline ends. The germline CDR1 and CDR2 sequences are SNHLY and FYNNEI. The CDR3 loop reads CASTQWPSKNQPQHF. In DNA, the CDR3 is TGTGCCAGCACCCAATGGCCGAGTAAAAATCAGCCCCAGCATTTT.

This clonotype was seen only a few times. V usage is TRBV20-1 and J usage is TRBJ2-7; 9 bases are shared with TRBD2. Germline CDR1 DFQATT, CDR2 SNEGSKA (reference sequence). This CDR3 has 14 residues. After removal of 5 bases from V and 5 bases from J, the junction contained 10 bases not matched to a gene. CDR3 nucleotide sequence: TGCAGTGCTCCGATAGCGGGAGTACCCAACGAGCAGTACTTC. Translating it yields CSAPIAGVPNEQYF.

The chain links TRBV7-8 to TRBJ2-7; D perhaps matches TRBD2 (5 bases). Germline CDR1 and CDR2: SGHVS and FQNEAQ. The CDR3 loop spans 14 amino acids. Trimming removed 5 bases from V and 4 bases from J, with 15 bases in between. Here the CDR3 reads CASSPASGNYEQYF. DNA of the CDR3: TGTGCCAGCAGCCCCGCGAGCGGTAATTACGAGCAGTACTTC. The full variable domain, with the rest looked up from reference TRBV7-8 and TRBJ2-7, is GAGVSQSPRYKVAKRGQDVALRCDPISGHVSLFWYQQALGQGPEFLTYFQNEAQLDKSGLPSDRFFAERPEGSVSTLKIQRTQQEDSAVYLCASSPASGNYEQYFGPGTRLTVT.

This sequence joins TRBV6-1 and TRBJ1-1, with a tentative D call TRBD1 (6 bases). The V end lost 5 bases, the J end lost 1 base, and 11 bases lay between the germline ends. CDR1 and CDR2 from the germline V gene are MNHNS and SASEGT. The length of the CDR3 is 14 residues. The CDR3: CASSLKQGNTEAFF. CDR3 nucleotide sequence: TGTGCCAGCAGTCTTAAACAGGGGAACACTGAAGCTTTCTTT.

This clonotype was seen ten or more times. The chain recombines TRBV28 with TRBJ2-1; 10 bases are shared with TRBD1. V shed 7 bases and J 1 base; nucleotides not matched to a gene: 4. This CDR3 is built from 15 residues. The germline gives CDR1 MDHEN, CDR2 SYDVKM. DNA for the CDR3: TGTGCCAGCACCGTGGGACAGGGGTCCTACAATGAGCAGTTCTTC. As protein: CASTVGQGSYNEQFF.

The chain recombines TRBV12-3 or TRBV12-4 with TRBJ2-5, with a weak D call TRBD2 (6 bases). V dropped 3 bases and J dropped 3 bases, with 11 bases sitting between them. This CDR3 region has 14 residues. Written as DNA, the CDR3 is TGTGCCAGCAGTTTTGACGGGAGTGAAGAGACCCAGTACTTC. Translation: CASSFDGSEETQYF.

This clonotype was observed a few times. The CDR3: CASSSFGVKTTNEKLFF. The DNA for the CDR3 is TGTGCCAGCAGTTCTTTCGGGGTTAAGACTACTAATGAAAAACTGTTTTTT. The chain links TRBV2 to TRBJ1-4; D remains unclear. V lost 5 bases to trimming and J lost 2 bases, with 18 bases between them. The CDR3 loop spans 17 amino acids. Germline loops: CDR1 SNHLY, CDR2 FYNNEI. The complete variable domain, with remaining parts taken from reference TRBV2 and TRBJ1-4, reads EPEVTQTPSHQVTQMGQEVILRCVPISNHLYFYWYRQILGQKVEFLVSFYNNEISEKSEIFDDQFSVERPDGSNFTLKIRSTKLEDSAMYFCASSSFGVKTTNEKLFFGSGTQLSVL.

This sequence joins TRBV30 and TRBJ1-3; D call uncertain. This CDR3 region has 12 residues. The V end was cut by 3 bases, the J end by 2 bases, with 5 bases between. Germline loops: CDR1 GTSNPN, CDR2 SVGIG (reference sequence). CDR3 sequence: CAWRPPGNTIYF. The CDR3 DNA follows: TGTGCCTGGAGGCCCCCTGGAAACACCATATATTTT. Full variable domain (missing parts from reference TRBV30 and TRBJ1-3): SQTIHQWPATLVQPVGSPLSLECTVEGTSNPNLYWYRQAAGRGLQLLFYSVGIGQISSEVPQNLSASRPQDRQFILSSKKLLLSDSGFYLCAWRPPGNTIYFGEGSWLTVV.

This clonotype was seen ten or more times. The rearrangement uses TRBV28 and TRBJ2-7; the match to TRBD2 covers 11 bases. Germline V gene sequence: CDR1 MDHEN, CDR2 SYDVKM. CDR3 length: 15 amino acids. Unmatched junction bases numbered 6, after V lost 6 bases and J lost 2 bases. CDR3 DNA sequence: TGTGCCAGCAGCATAGCGGGAGGGCCAACCTACGAGCAGTACTTC. The encoded protein is CASSIAGGPTYEQYF.

This clonotype was detected ten times or more. The rearrangement joins TRBV2 to TRBJ1-5; TRBD1 agrees at 7 bases. There are 15 residues in the CDR3. After removal of 4 bases from V and 4 bases from J, the junction contained 7 bases not matched to a gene. Germline V gives CDR1 SNHLY, CDR2 FYNNEI. The CDR3 loop reads CASSGATGLNQPQHF. CDR3 nucleotide sequence: TGTGCCAGCAGTGGAGCGACAGGGCTTAATCAGCCCCAGCATTTT.